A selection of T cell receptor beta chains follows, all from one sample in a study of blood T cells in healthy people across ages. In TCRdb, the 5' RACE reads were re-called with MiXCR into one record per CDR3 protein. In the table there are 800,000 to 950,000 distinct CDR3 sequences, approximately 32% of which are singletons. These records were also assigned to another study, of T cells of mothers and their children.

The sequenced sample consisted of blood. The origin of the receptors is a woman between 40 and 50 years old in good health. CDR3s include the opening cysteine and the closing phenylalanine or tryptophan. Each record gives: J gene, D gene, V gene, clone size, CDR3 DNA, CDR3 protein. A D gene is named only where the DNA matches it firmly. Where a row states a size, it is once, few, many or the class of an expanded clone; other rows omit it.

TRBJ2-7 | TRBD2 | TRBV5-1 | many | TGCGCCAGCAATCGAGCGGGACTAGCGGATGAGCAGTACTTC | CASNRAGLADEQYF
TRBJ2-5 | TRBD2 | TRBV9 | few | TGTGCCAGCAGCGTAGGACCCCGGGGGGGGGGAGTTCAAGAGACCCAGTACTTC | CASSVGPRGGGVQETQYF
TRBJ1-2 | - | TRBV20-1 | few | TGCAGTGCTAGAGATCCGGGTGGTCGGGGCTACACCTTC | CSARDPGGRGYTF
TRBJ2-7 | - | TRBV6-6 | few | TGTGCCAGCAGTTATGGGTGGCGGATACGATCCTACGAGCAGTACTTC | CASSYGWRIRSYEQYF
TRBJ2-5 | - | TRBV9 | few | TGTGCCAGCAGCGCCAGGGTTGCGGAGACCCAGTACTTC | CASSARVAETQYF
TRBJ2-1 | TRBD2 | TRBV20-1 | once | TGCAGTGCTAGAGTAGCGGGCCTACTCTACAATGAGCAGTTCTTC | CSARVAGLLYNEQFF
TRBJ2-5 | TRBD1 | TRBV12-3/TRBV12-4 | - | TGTGCCAGCAGTTCACAGGGGGCGGTTCGAGAGACCCAGTACTTC | CASSSQGAVRETQYF
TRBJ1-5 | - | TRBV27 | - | TGTGCCAGCCGTAGGGCAGGCAGCGATCAGCCCCGGCATTTT | CASRRAGSDQPRHF
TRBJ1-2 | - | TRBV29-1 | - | TGCAGCGTTGTATCAGGGGTTCTGGGCTACACCTTC | CSVVSGVLGYTF
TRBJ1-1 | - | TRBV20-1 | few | TGCAGTGCCCGCGACCAAGCGAACACTGAAGCTTTCTTT | CSARDQANTEAFF
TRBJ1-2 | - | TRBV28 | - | TGTGCCAGCAGTTTGGACAGTTTAAGGGGCTATGGCTACACCTTC | CASSLDSLRGYGYTF
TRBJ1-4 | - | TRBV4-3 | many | TGCGCCAGCAGCCAAGAACCGGTGACAACTAATGAAAAACTGTTTTTT | CASSQEPVTTNEKLFF
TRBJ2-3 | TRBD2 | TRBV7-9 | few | TGTGCCAGCAGCTTAGGACTAGCGGAATATAGCACAGATACGCAGTATTTT | CASSLGLAEYSTDTQYF
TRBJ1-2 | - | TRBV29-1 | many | TGCAGCGTCGCGGTTCGGGCTAACTATGGCTACACCTTC | CSVAVRANYGYTF
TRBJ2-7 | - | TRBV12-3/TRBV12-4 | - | TGTGCCAGAAGTTTACTCTTGGCTACCGAGCAGTACTTC | CARSLLLATEQYF
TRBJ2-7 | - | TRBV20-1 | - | TGCAGTGCTAGAGCGTCCCGACAGGCGTCCCACGAGCAGTACTTC | CSARASRQASHEQYF
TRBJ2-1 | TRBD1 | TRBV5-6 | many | TGTGCCAGCAGCTTGGTCACAGGGGTGTACAATGAGCAGTTCTTC | CASSLVTGVYNEQFF
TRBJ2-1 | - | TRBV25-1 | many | TGTGCCTTAAAGAGCCATGAGCAGTTCTTC | CALKSHEQFF
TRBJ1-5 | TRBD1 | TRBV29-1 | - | TGCAGCGTTGAAGAGCACAGGGGGCTCCATCATAGCAATCAGCCCCAGCATTTT | CSVEEHRGLHHSNQPQHF
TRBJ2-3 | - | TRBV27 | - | TGTGCCAGCAGTTTATGGTCCTCAGATACGCAGTATTTT | CASSLWSSDTQYF
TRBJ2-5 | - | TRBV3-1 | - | TGTGCCAGCAGCCCGAGGGGGTGGGAGACCCAGTACTTC | CASSPRGWETQYF
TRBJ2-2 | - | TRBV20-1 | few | TGCAGTGCTAGAGACCGGGCCTACACCGGGGAGCTGTTTTTT | CSARDRAYTGELFF
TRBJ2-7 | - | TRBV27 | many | TGTGCCAGCACTTCTGACAGATTTCCCTACGAGCAGTACTTC | CASTSDRFPYEQYF
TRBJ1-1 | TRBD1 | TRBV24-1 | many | TGTGCCGACCTGGGACAGATCCGCACTGAAGCTTTCTTT | CADLGQIRTEAFF
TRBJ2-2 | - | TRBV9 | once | TGTGCCACCCGCGTTGGACTGACCACCGGGGAGCTGTTTTTT | CATRVGLTTGELFF
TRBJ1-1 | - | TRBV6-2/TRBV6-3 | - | TGTGCCAGCAGTTTTGATCGACAGTTCACTGAAGCTTTCTTT | CASSFDRQFTEAFF
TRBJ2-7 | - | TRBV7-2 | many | TGTGCCAGCAGCTTATTACGCCGGGACGAGCAGTACTTC | CASSLLRRDEQYF
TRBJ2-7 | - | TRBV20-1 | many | TGCAGTGCCAAACGACACCGGACCTACGAGCAGTACTTC | CSAKRHRTYEQYF
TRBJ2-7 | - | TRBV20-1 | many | TGCAGTGCTAGTAGCAGCTCCTACGAGCAGTACTTC | CSASSSSYEQYF
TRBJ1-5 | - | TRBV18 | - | TGTGCCAGCTCACCAGGGTTTCGGGATCAGCCCCAGCATTTT | CASSPGFRDQPQHF
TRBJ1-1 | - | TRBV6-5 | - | TGTGCCAGCAGTTCGCACGTTGGGGGAGGGAACACTGAAGCTTTCTTT | CASSSHVGGGNTEAFF
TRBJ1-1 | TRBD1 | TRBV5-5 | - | TGTGCCAGCAGCTGGGGACAGGGGGCGTCTGAAGCTTTCTTT | CASSWGQGASEAFF
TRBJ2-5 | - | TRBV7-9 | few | TGTGCCGGGGGGGACAGCCTCCAAGAGACCCAGTACTTC | CAGGDSLQETQYF
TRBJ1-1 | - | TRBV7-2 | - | TGTGCCAGCAGCTTAGCGTTGGGGATGGTGGGAACTGAAGCTTTCTTT | CASSLALGMVGTEAFF
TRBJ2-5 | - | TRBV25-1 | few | TGTGCCAGCAGTGAATATGGACGGGGCCTACAAGAGACCCAGTACTTC | CASSEYGRGLQETQYF
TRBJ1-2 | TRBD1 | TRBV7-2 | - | TGTGCCAGCAGCACAGGGGCAGGAGCGGGTGGCTACACCTTC | CASSTGAGAGGYTF
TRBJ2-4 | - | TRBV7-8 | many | TGTGCCAGCAGCTTAGTGGTCTTTAGGGGGGCCAAAAACATTCAGTACTTC | CASSLVVFRGAKNIQYF
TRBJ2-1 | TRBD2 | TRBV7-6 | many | TGTGCCAGCAGCTTAGCAGCGGGGGGGCCGGAGCAGTTCTTC | CASSLAAGGPEQFF
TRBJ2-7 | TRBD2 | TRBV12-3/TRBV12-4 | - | TGTGCCAGCAGTTATGGGACTAGCGGGATTTACGAGCAGTACTTC | CASSYGTSGIYEQYF
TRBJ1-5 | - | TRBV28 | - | TGTGCCAGCAGTTTACTGGGGGATGACGGCAATCAGCCCCAGCATTTT | CASSLLGDDGNQPQHF